Here is one T cell receptor (beta chain) with its context. Its antigen is still unknown. The V and J ends lost 2 bases and 9 bases, in that order; junction bases with no gene match: 7. In germline, CDR1 is SGHKS, CDR2 YYEKEE (reference sequence). The length of the CDR3 is 14 residues. Over chemoradiotherapy, repertoires were sampled more than once. Clones were read by immunoSEQ multiplex PCR, and TCRdb kept only the in-frame ones, dropping some. The sample has approximately 5,900 clones, approximately 79% seen once. The sample belongs to a study of chemoradiotherapy in HPV16-positive cancers. Looking at the study overall: Candidate HPV-specific clones and shared TCR motifs came from two HPV16-positive patients.

Study-level points and caveats: Only a couple of HPV16-positive patients supplied the functional HPV-specificity definition. During treatment, candidate HPV-specific clones and E7-related motifs expanded in tumor.

The clonotype comes from a human donor with HPV-associated anogenital cancer. The chain has TRBV5-5 and TRBJ1-1, with TRBD1 matching 10 bases. The sample was tumor tissue, taken from a patient who underwent chemoradiotherapy. CDR3 sequence: CASSFLGQGWQAFF. The CDR3 nucleotides read TGTGCCAGCAGCTTTTTGGGACAGGGGTGGCAAGCTTTCTTT.